Listed here are 32 T cell receptor beta chains from one sample, sequenced in a study of CD8+ T cells in alopecia areata. The sample's treatment: oral pan-JAK inhibitor, 5-10 mg twice daily. Reverse transcribed after extraction, RNA yielded cDNA as the sequencing template. The protocol was immunoSEQ multiplex PCR, while the TCRdb copy is restricted to in-frame clones and leaves out a portion. The sample records 200,000 to 250,000 clones, 35% to 45% being singletons. The sequences come from CD4+ T cells sorted from blood, collected at approximately week 30, from a patient treated with tofacitinib. The receptors were gathered from a human donor with alopecia areata.

This clone appeared a single time. The chain couples TRBV7-9 to TRBJ1-2; tentatively, D is TRBD1 (5 bases). Per the germline V gene, CDR1 is SEHNR and CDR2 is FQNEAQ (reference sequence). The CDR3 covers 13 residues. Trimming removed 7 bases at V and 5 bases at J, with 14 bases between. CDR3 bases: TGTGCCAGCAAAGCATCGGGACCTTATGGCTACACCTTC. Amino acid sequence: CASKASGPYGYTF.

The chain has TRBV7-9 and TRBJ2-2, with TRBD1 identical over 9 bases. CDR1 SEHNR and CDR2 FQNEAQ come from the germline V gene (reference sequence). This CDR3 contains 15 residues. The junction had 2 bases not matched to a gene; V was cut back by 5 bases and J by 1 base. The CDR3 is CASSRGQGNTGELFF. The DNA for the CDR3 is TGTGCCAGCAGCCGGGGACAGGGGAACACCGGGGAGCTGTTTTTT.

This clone has more than one count but fewer than ten. The CDR3 DNA sequence: TGCAGCGTTGGCAGCCAAAATCAGCCCCAGCATTTT. Translation: CSVGSQNQPQHF. The rearrangement joins TRBV29-1 to TRBJ1-5; no clear D gene. Trimming cost V 4 bases and J 4 bases, with 8 bases left between them. Germline-derived CDR1 and CDR2 are SQVTM and ANQGSEA. This CDR3 is 12 amino acids long.

V gene TRBV10-3 combines with J gene TRBJ2-1, with TRBD2 as a possible D gene (5 bases). CDR1 and CDR2 (germline): ENHRY, SYGVKD. V was cut by 2 bases and J by 5 bases, with 10 bases left in between. The CDR3 totals 14 residues. For the CDR3, the DNA is TGTGCCATCAGTGAGGGTCGGGAAAACAATGAGCAGTTCTTC. Its translation is CAISEGRENNEQFF.

The genes are TRBV15 and TRBJ2-5, with 16 bases identical to TRBD2. CDR3 length: 17 amino acids. The germline gives CDR1 LNHNV, CDR2 YYDKDF (reference sequence). J lost 1 base, V lost 3 bases, and 2 bases had no gene match. CDR3 nucleotides: TGTGCCACCAGCAGGGGACTAGCGGGAGGGCCCCAAGAGACCCAGTACTTC. This codes for CATSRGLAGGPQETQYF.

The V and J genes are TRBV29-1 and TRBJ2-4, with 9 bases lining up with TRBD1. After removal of 4 bases from V and 8 bases from J, the junction contained 12 bases not matched to a gene. CDR3 length: 15 amino acids. Germline values: CDR1 SQVTM, CDR2 ANQGSEA. The CDR3 region has the DNA TGCAGCGTTGGTCGGCCCACAGGGGGCACGGACATTCAGTACTTC. Its protein product is CSVGRPTGGTDIQYF.

The V call is TRBV5-1, the J call TRBJ2-5; TRBD2 aligns across 8 bases. V was clipped by 4 bases and J by 4 bases; unmatched bases: 9. The CDR3 has 15 amino acids. The germline CDR1 and CDR2 sequences are SGHRS and YFSETQ. In nucleotides, the CDR3 is TGCGCCAGCAGCCTCAGCGGGAGCTTTAGAGAGACCCAGTACTTC. Its translation is CASSLSGSFRETQYF.

This clone has more than one count but fewer than ten. The chain has TRBV7-3 and TRBJ2-7; perhaps D is TRBD1 or TRBD2 (7 bases each). Germline V CDR1 and CDR2: SGHTA, FQGTGA. The CDR3 totals 15 residues. V lost 5 bases and J lost 5, with 19 bases in between. CDR3 nucleotides: TGTGCCAGCAGCCGAGGGACAGCGGGGTACGACGAGCAGTACTTC. Protein: CASSRGTAGYDEQYF.

This sequence joins TRBV5-4 and TRBJ2-5; unclear D gene. CDR1 SGHNT and CDR2 YYREEE come from the germline V gene (reference sequence). V dropped 0 bases and J dropped 1 base, with 4 bases sitting between them. The CDR3 extends over 13 amino acids. CDR3 DNA sequence: TGTGCCAGCAGCTTGGGGCTCCAAGAGACCCAGTACTTC. It translates to CASSLGLQETQYF.

A remark on this clone: Germline is not matched at one junction end, which may reflect a read error. The V call is TRBV4-2, the J call TRBJ1-5; D is unresolved. Germline V CDR1 and CDR2: LGHNA, YNFKEQ. This CDR3 comprises 13 residues. The CDR3 spells CAGSQAPDQPQHF. CDR3 bases: TGTGCCGGCAGCCAAGCGCCCGATCAGCCCCAGCATTTT.

Of note for this clone: At one end the junction does not follow the germline gene, possibly because of a read error. The chain couples TRBV7-9 to TRBJ1-4, with D possibly matching TRBD1 (5 bases). The CDR3 covers 13 residues. Per the germline V gene, CDR1 is SEHNR and CDR2 is FQNEAQ (reference sequence). Here the CDR3 DNA reads TGTGCCAGCAGCCCAACCCAAAGTCGGGACCCCGAATTT. This translates into CASSPTQSRDPEF.

This clone was seen more than once but under ten times. The V call is TRBV7-2, the J call TRBJ2-3, with 9 bases identical to TRBD2. The germline gives CDR1 SGHTA, CDR2 FQGNSA. The V and J ends lost 1 base and 6 bases, in that order; junction bases with no gene match: 5. The CDR3 loop spans 15 amino acids. The CDR3 here is CASSLVPSGKDTQYF. The CDR3 DNA sequence: TGTGCCAGCAGCTTAGTGCCTAGCGGGAAGGATACGCAGTATTTT.

This clone was counted only a few times. The chain links TRBV30 to TRBJ2-1, with D hard to call. V lost 8 bases and J 8 bases, leaving 16 bases between the germline ends. CDR1 and CDR2 from the germline V gene are GTSNPN and SVGIG (reference sequence). The CDR3 contains 12 residues. This chain's CDR3 is CALRLWAYEQFF. DNA for the CDR3: TGTGCCCTGAGGCTGTGGGCTTATGAGCAGTTCTTC.

The rearrangement links TRBV7-9 to TRBJ1-5; maybe TRBD1 (5 bases). Germline CDR1 and CDR2: SEHNR and FQNEAQ (reference sequence). Trimming took 5 bases from V and 0 from J, leaving 11 bases between them. The CDR3 is made up of 15 amino acids. As DNA, the CDR3 is TGTGCCAGCAGCCGCGACAGTCTTAGCAATCAGCCCCAGCATTTT. Its protein is CASSRDSLSNQPQHF. The full variable domain, with the rest looked up from reference TRBV7-9 and TRBJ1-5, is DTGVSQNPRHKITKRGQNVTFRCDPISEHNRLYWYRQTLGQGPEFLTYFQNEAQLEKSRLLSDRFSAERPKGSFSTLEIQRTEQGDSAMYLCASSRDSLSNQPQHFGDGTRLSIL.

The rearrangement uses TRBV7-9 and TRBJ1-1; no definite D call. Germline V gene lookup returns CDR1 SEHNR and CDR2 FQNEAQ (reference sequence). The CDR3 is 11 amino acids. Trimming took off 1 base at V and 8 bases at J, with 5 bases between the two ends. The CDR3 nucleotides read TGTGCCAGCAGCTTAGGGCGAGAAGCTTTCTTT. Amino acids: CASSLGREAFF.

This clone has a handful of counts. The chain has TRBV19 and TRBJ1-2, with unresolved D. Germline V gene lookup returns CDR1 LNHDA and CDR2 SQIVND (reference sequence). The CDR3 runs 17 residues. Trimming removed 5 bases from V and 1 base from J, with 20 bases in between. Here the CDR3 DNA reads TGTGCCAGTAGTGCTTATGTCCGACAAACCGTTAACTATGGCTACACCTTC. Translating gives CASSAYVRQTVNYGYTF.

This clone has a handful of counts. This chain uses TRBV6-1 with TRBJ1-1; 12 bases line up with TRBD1. Trimming removed 4 bases from V and 9 bases from J; junction bases left unmatched: 6. The germline CDR1 and CDR2 sequences are MNHNS and SASEGT. The CDR3 contains 14 residues. In nucleotides, the CDR3 is TGTGCCAGCAGTGCCGGGACAGGGGGCTCTAAAGCTTTCTTT. This encodes CASSAGTGGSKAFF.

The V call is TRBV30, the J call TRBJ2-3, with 8 bases identical to TRBD2. This CDR3 region has 14 residues. Germline loops: CDR1 GTSNPN, CDR2 SVGIG (reference sequence). V lost 4 bases and J lost 5; bases outside the gene matches: 8. In DNA, the CDR3 is TGTGCCTGGAAGGTAGCGGGAATTCGAGATACGCAGTATTTT. Protein sequence: CAWKVAGIRDTQYF.

A few counts support this clone. The chain uses TRBV4-2 and TRBJ1-1; D may be TRBD1 (5 bases). This CDR3 has 13 residues. The V and J ends lost 0 bases and 9 bases respectively, with 11 bases between them. Germline lookup yields CDR1 LGHNA and CDR2 YNFKEQ. CDR3 amino acids: CASSQDMGTKAFF. DNA of the CDR3: TGTGCCAGCAGCCAAGATATGGGGACGAAAGCTTTCTTT.

CDR3 DNA sequence: TGTGCCAGCAGGGTGGGGCAGACCCTGGTGGATACGCAGTATTTT. Its translation: CASRVGQTLVDTQYF. The chain links TRBV6-6 to TRBJ2-3; TRBD1 is a possible D gene (5 bases). Germline-derived CDR1 and CDR2 are MNHNY and SVGAGI (reference sequence). Trimming cost V 6 bases and J 6 bases, with 19 bases left between them. The CDR3 runs to 15 residues.

The chain couples TRBV14 to TRBJ2-5, with D tentatively TRBD1 (6 bases). Germline CDR1 SGHDN, CDR2 FVKESK. Trimming cost V 1 base and J 5 bases, with 17 bases left between them. The CDR3 runs to 16 residues. DNA of the CDR3: TGTGCCAGCAGCCAAGTGATTCAGGGGCGAGGTGAGACCCAGTACTTC. Translating gives CASSQVIQGRGETQYF.

The chain carries TRBV2 and TRBJ1-5; D not resolved. The CDR3 runs 14 residues. Germline CDR1 and CDR2: SNHLY and FYNNEI. Trimming stripped 7 bases from V and 7 bases from J, with 17 bases between. This chain's CDR3 is CASTPFPPGQPQHF. CDR3 bases: TGTGCCAGCACCCCCTTCCCCCCGGGACAGCCCCAGCATTTT.

This clone came up a few times. A junction end diverges from the germline sequence, so it may reflect a read error. This chain links TRBV7-7 with TRBJ2-3; D is perhaps TRBD1 (5 bases). CDR1 is SSHAT, CDR2 FNYEAQ, per germline (reference sequence). This CDR3 region has 15 residues. In nucleotides, the CDR3 is TGTGCTAGCAGCTTAGGGTTACAGGCCGAAGATACGCAGTATTTT. It specifies CASSLGLQAEDTQYF.

The chain couples TRBV29-1 to TRBJ2-5; D remains unclear. The V end lost 8 bases, the J end lost 2 bases, and 15 bases lay between the germline ends. The CDR3 covers 13 residues. CDR1 SQVTM and CDR2 ANQGSEA come from the germline V gene. CDR3 region: CSIGARIQETQYF. The CDR3, as DNA: TGCAGCATTGGTGCGCGAATTCAAGAGACCCAGTACTTC. The full variable domain, rest sourced from reference TRBV29-1 and TRBJ2-5, is SAVISQKPSRDICQRGTSLTIQCQVDSQVTMMFWYRQQPGQSLTLIATANQGSEATYESGFVIDKFPISRPNLTFSTLTVSNMSPEDSSIYLCSIGARIQETQYFGPGTRLLVL.

The V call is TRBV4-1, the J call TRBJ2-1; TRBD2 matches at 12 bases. V lost 1 base and J lost 5; bases outside the gene matches: 6. The V gene's germline CDR1 is MGHRA and CDR2 YSYEKL. The CDR3 is 17 residues long. Here the CDR3 reads CASSQGLAGGLNNEQFF. The CDR3 DNA sequence: TGCGCCAGCAGCCAAGGGCTAGCGGGAGGGTTAAACAATGAGCAGTTCTTC.

This clone was observed a handful of times. The rearrangement uses TRBV29-1 and TRBJ2-5; D possibly corresponds to TRBD1 (6 bases). With 6 bases removed from V and 4 bases from J, the gap between germline ends came to 9 bases. The length of the CDR3 is 11 residues. Germline-derived CDR1 and CDR2 are SQVTM and ANQGSEA. The CDR3 DNA is TGCAGCGTATCAGGGGTAGAGACCCAGTACTTC. This sequence encodes CSVSGVETQYF.

The chain uses TRBV7-9 and TRBJ1-1, with unresolved D. Trimming stripped 5 bases from V and 5 bases from J, with 9 bases between. In germline, CDR1 is SEHNR, CDR2 FQNEAQ (reference sequence). CDR3 length: 12 amino acids. CDR3 nucleotides: TGTGCCAGCAGCACGAGCCGGACTGAAGCTTTCTTT. This translates into CASSTSRTEAFF.

This clone was seen just once. The gene calls are TRBV30 and TRBJ1-6; D perhaps matches TRBD1 (5 bases). Germline V lookup: CDR1 GTSNPN, CDR2 SVGIG (reference sequence). V was trimmed by 8 bases and J by 0 bases, leaving 14 bases between them. There are 15 residues in the CDR3. CDR3 coding DNA: TGTGCCGGCCAGGACATGAGCTCCTATAATTCACCCCTCCACTTT. Amino acid sequence: CAGQDMSSYNSPLHF.

This chain links TRBV5-1 with TRBJ2-1, with 7 positions matching TRBD2. The V segment lost 7 bases and the J segment 2 bases; nucleotides outside the gene matches: 12. This CDR3 is 16 amino acids long. Germline V gene lookup returns CDR1 SGHRS and CDR2 YFSETQ. For the CDR3, the DNA is TGCGCCAGCGTCCGGGATGGCGGGGGAACCTACAATGAGCAGTTCTTC. Its protein is CASVRDGGGTYNEQFF.

About this clone itself: A read error may account for a junction end that differs from germline. The CDR3 loop reads CASSEGQGVRNPGELFF. The CDR3 DNA is TGTGCCAGCAGTGAAGGGCAGGGGGTGAGGAACCCCGGGGAGCTGTTTTTT. The chain couples TRBV2 to TRBJ2-2; 7 nucleotides align to TRBD1. Germline V gives CDR1 SNHLY, CDR2 FYNNEI. The CDR3 runs 17 residues.

The J gene is TRBJ2-3, the V gene TRBV6-1, with 7 bases matching TRBD2. The CDR3 runs 14 residues. CDR1 and CDR2 from the germline V gene are MNHNS and SASEGT. The ends lost 7 bases at V and 6 bases at J; junction bases unmatched: 10. DNA for the CDR3: TGTGCCAGCAACCGTAGCGGGCCTAGGGATACGCAGTATTTT. It translates to CASNRSGPRDTQYF.

V gene TRBV15 combines with J gene TRBJ2-3, with D unclear. Germline lookup yields CDR1 LNHNV and CDR2 YYDKDF (reference sequence). The CDR3 runs 15 residues. V was shortened by 1 base and J by 0 bases, with 8 bases between the two germline ends. CDR3 in DNA: TGTGCCACCAGCAGAGGACTGGTTAGCACAGATACGCAGTATTTT. Amino acids: CATSRGLVSTDTQYF.